This paragraph covers one T cell receptor beta chain sequence. The V segment lost 0 bases and the J segment 2 bases; nucleotides outside the gene matches: 0. The CDR3 contains 14 residues. CDR1 is KGHSH, CDR2 LQKENI, per germline. Measured with immunoSEQ multiplex PCR; TCRdb has only the in-frame clones, and not every one. The sample lists about 63,000 clones, under 90% occurring once. This sample is drawn from a study of blood T cell repertoires in COVID-19. The chain links TRBV18 to TRBJ2-5; 7 bases fit TRBD1. The source is a human donor in a cohort sampled during active COVID-19. The sample comprised peripheral blood. The CDR3 is CASSPPGQQETQYF. The DNA of the CDR3 is TGTGCCAGCTCACCACCGGGACAGCAAGAGACCCAGTACTTC.